This T cell receptor beta chain is from a study of CD8+ T cells in alopecia areata. This clone was seen a single time. Following RNA extraction, reverse transcription yielded cDNA that acted as the sequencing template. Only in-frame clones appear in the TCRdb table, and some are missing; sequencing was by immunoSEQ multiplex PCR. This sample has over 150,000 clones; 56% occur once, and the top ten carry approximately 4.9%. The sample was CD8+ T cells sorted from blood. The receptor comes from a human donor in good health.

In nucleotides, the CDR3 is TGTGCCTGGCAGTGGTTCGGCACAGATACGCAGTATTTT. Its translation is CAWQWFGTDTQYF. V gene TRBV30 combines with J gene TRBJ2-3, with D unclear. This CDR3 is 13 amino acids long. V gave up 5 bases and J gave up 1 base, with 10 bases separating them. CDR1 is GTSNPN and CDR2 is SVGIG in the germline V gene (reference sequence).